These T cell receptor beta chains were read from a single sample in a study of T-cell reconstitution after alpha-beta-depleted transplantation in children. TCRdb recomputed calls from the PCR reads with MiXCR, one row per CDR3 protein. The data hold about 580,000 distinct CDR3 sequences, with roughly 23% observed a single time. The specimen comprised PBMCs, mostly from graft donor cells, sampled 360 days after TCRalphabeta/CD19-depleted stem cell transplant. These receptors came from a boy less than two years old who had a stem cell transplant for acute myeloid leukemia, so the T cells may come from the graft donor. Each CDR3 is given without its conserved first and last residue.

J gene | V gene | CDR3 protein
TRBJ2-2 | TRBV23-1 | ASSHKDTRTTGELF
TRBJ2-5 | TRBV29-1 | SASGGLKYQETQY
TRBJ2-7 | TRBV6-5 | ASSYSGLTSYEQY
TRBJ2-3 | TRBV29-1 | SVVDGDRVADTQY
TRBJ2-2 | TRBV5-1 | ASSSRESNTGELF
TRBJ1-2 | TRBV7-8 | ASSQDPGPAGYT
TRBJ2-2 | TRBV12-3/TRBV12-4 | ASSFPQGLSNTGELF
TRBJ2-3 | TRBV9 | ASSGGHLSTDTQY
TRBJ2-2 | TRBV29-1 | SVVALGELF
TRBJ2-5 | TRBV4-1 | ASSQGTSTLGVQY
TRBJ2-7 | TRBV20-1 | SASGGSSIYEQY
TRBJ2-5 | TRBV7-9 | ASSFVQGETQY
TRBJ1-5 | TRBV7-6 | ASSRAGRKSNQPQH
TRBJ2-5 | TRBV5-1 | ASSLTSRGPQETQY
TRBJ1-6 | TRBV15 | ATSRGLWSSYNSPLH
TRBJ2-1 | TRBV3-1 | ASSPRAGTYNEQF
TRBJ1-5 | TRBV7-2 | ASGVDQPQH
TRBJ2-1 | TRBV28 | ASSTILAAYNEQF
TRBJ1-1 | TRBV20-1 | SARGNFYTEAF
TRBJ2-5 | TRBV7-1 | ASSPRQGSRETQY
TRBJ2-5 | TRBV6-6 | ASTGKGGETQY
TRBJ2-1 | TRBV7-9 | ASSLFSGGSYNEQF
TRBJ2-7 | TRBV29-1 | SVEIGHDEQY
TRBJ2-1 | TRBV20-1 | SARDISWTYNEQF
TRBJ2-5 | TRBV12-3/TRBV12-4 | ASSFGSGSQETQY